These T cell receptor beta chains were read from a single sample in a study of regulatory T cells in long-lasting Graves disease. MiXCR, applied by TCRdb to the multiplex PCR reads, yields one record per CDR3 protein. Of 350,000 to 450,000 distinct CDR3 sequences listed, approximately 15% were seen once; the top ten hold roughly 27%. These data were also filed under a second study, of T cells in Graves' hyperthyroidism and ophthalmopathy.

The sequenced sample was peripheral blood mononuclear cells (PBMCs), obtained at new diagnosis, from a patient treated with antithyroid drugs. The source is a man aged 40-50 years with Graves disease. Both conserved end residues are part of each CDR3. Each record gives: V gene, D gene, J gene, clone size, CDR3 protein, CDR3 DNA. D genes are given only for firm matches. Not all rows give a size; the values are once, few, many and, for expanded clones, a class.

v_gene: TRBV10-1; d_gene: TRBD1; j_gene: TRBJ2-3; abundance: many; CDR3aa: CASSIDRDTDTQYF; CDR3nt: TGCGCCAGCAGTATTGACAGGGACACAGATACGCAGTATTTT
v_gene: TRBV7-2; d_gene: NA; j_gene: TRBJ2-5; abundance: NA; CDR3aa: CASSLGGTRTTQYF; CDR3nt: TGTGCCAGCAGCTTAGGAGGGACCCGGACGACCCAGTACTTC
v_gene: TRBV25-1; d_gene: NA; j_gene: TRBJ2-1; abundance: NA; CDR3aa: CASSKVRDSYNEQFF; CDR3nt: TGTGCCAGCAGTAAGGTCCGGGATTCCTACAATGAGCAGTTCTTC
v_gene: TRBV12-3/TRBV12-4; d_gene: NA; j_gene: TRBJ2-1; abundance: NA; CDR3aa: CASSPPQYVGQFF; CDR3nt: TGTGCCAGCAGTCCCCCCCAGTATGTTGGGCAGTTCTTC
v_gene: TRBV30; d_gene: NA; j_gene: TRBJ1-6; abundance: many; CDR3aa: CAWSLGSGGSPLHF; CDR3nt: TGTGCCTGGAGTCTCGGGTCAGGAGGTTCACCCCTCCACTTT
v_gene: TRBV3-1; d_gene: TRBD1; j_gene: TRBJ2-2; abundance: few; CDR3aa: CASSPQGARDTGELFF; CDR3nt: TGTGCCAGCAGCCCACAGGGGGCAAGGGACACCGGGGAGCTGTTTTTT
v_gene: TRBV2; d_gene: TRBD2; j_gene: TRBJ2-3; abundance: many; CDR3aa: CASSDIGLEGEDTQYF; CDR3nt: TGTGCCAGCAGTGATATTGGACTAGAGGGCGAAGATACGCAGTATTTT
v_gene: TRBV6-2/TRBV6-3; d_gene: NA; j_gene: TRBJ2-7; abundance: many; CDR3aa: CASSYSAVYEQYF; CDR3nt: TGTGCCAGCAGTTACTCCGCAGTTTACGAGCAGTACTTC
v_gene: TRBV7-9; d_gene: NA; j_gene: TRBJ2-6; abundance: few; CDR3aa: CASSITGGGGANVLTF; CDR3nt: TGTGCCAGCAGCATAACAGGGGGGGGTGGGGCCAACGTCCTGACTTTC
v_gene: TRBV2; d_gene: NA; j_gene: TRBJ1-1; abundance: many; CDR3aa: CASGMGGTEAFF; CDR3nt: TGTGCCAGCGGGATGGGGGGCACTGAAGCTTTCTTT
v_gene: TRBV30; d_gene: NA; j_gene: TRBJ1-6; abundance: many; CDR3aa: CAWSVGQPLHF; CDR3nt: TGTGCCTGGAGTGTTGGTCAACCCCTCCACTTT
v_gene: TRBV6-1; d_gene: NA; j_gene: TRBJ2-7; abundance: many; CDR3aa: CASSENYEQYF; CDR3nt: TGTGCCAGCAGTGAAAACTACGAGCAGTACTTC
v_gene: TRBV5-1; d_gene: TRBD1; j_gene: TRBJ2-2; abundance: many; CDR3aa: CASSLSTGANTGELFF; CDR3nt: TGCGCCAGCAGCCTCTCGACAGGGGCGAACACCGGGGAGCTGTTTTTT
v_gene: TRBV2; d_gene: NA; j_gene: TRBJ1-2; abundance: many; CDR3aa: CASSELGQGNGYTF; CDR3nt: TGTGCCAGCAGTGAATTGGGCCAGGGGAATGGCTACACCTTC
v_gene: TRBV15; d_gene: NA; j_gene: TRBJ1-4; abundance: many; CDR3aa: CATSRDLGRWGEKLFF; CDR3nt: TGTGCCACCAGCAGAGATCTGGGAAGATGGGGAGAAAAACTGTTTTTT
v_gene: TRBV12-3/TRBV12-4; d_gene: TRBD1; j_gene: TRBJ2-7; abundance: NA; CDR3aa: CASKGQGKQYF; CDR3nt: TGTGCCAGCAAGGGACAGGGGAAGCAGTACTTC
v_gene: TRBV20-1; d_gene: NA; j_gene: TRBJ2-7; abundance: many; CDR3aa: CSARIQTYEQYF; CDR3nt: TGCAGTGCGCGTATTCAGACCTACGAGCAGTACTTC
v_gene: TRBV6-5; d_gene: TRBD1; j_gene: TRBJ2-5; abundance: few; CDR3aa: CASSYERGLDQYF; CDR3nt: TGTGCCAGCAGTTATGAAAGGGGGCTGGACCAGTACTTC
v_gene: TRBV11-2; d_gene: NA; j_gene: TRBJ1-2; abundance: many; CDR3aa: CASSLDRTTYGYTF; CDR3nt: TGTGCCAGCAGCTTAGACCGGACAACCTATGGCTACACCTTC
v_gene: TRBV20-1; d_gene: NA; j_gene: TRBJ2-5; abundance: few; CDR3aa: CSARPVETQYF; CDR3nt: TGCAGTGCTAGACCCGTAGAGACCCAGTACTTC
v_gene: TRBV9; d_gene: NA; j_gene: TRBJ2-2; abundance: few; CDR3aa: CASSPTWGASMTNTGELFF; CDR3nt: TGTGCCAGCAGCCCAACATGGGGAGCCTCGATGACGAACACCGGGGAGCTGTTTTTT
v_gene: TRBV6-5; d_gene: NA; j_gene: TRBJ1-2; abundance: NA; CDR3aa: CASSYSRGLTFNYGYTF; CDR3nt: TGTGCCAGCAGTTACTCGCGGGGCCTTACTTTCAACTATGGCTACACCTTC
v_gene: TRBV20-1; d_gene: TRBD1; j_gene: TRBJ2-7; abundance: NA; CDR3aa: CSAHRDRSSYEQYF; CDR3nt: TGCAGTGCCCACCGGGACAGAAGCTCCTACGAGCAGTACTTC
v_gene: TRBV7-8; d_gene: NA; j_gene: TRBJ1-3; abundance: few; CDR3aa: CASSLGGTNSGNTIYF; CDR3nt: TGTGCCAGCAGCTTAGGGGGCACCAACTCTGGAAACACCATATATTTT
v_gene: TRBV20-1; d_gene: NA; j_gene: TRBJ2-5; abundance: many; CDR3aa: CSADSVARQTQYF; CDR3nt: TGCAGTGCGGACAGCGTGGCTCGGCAGACCCAGTACTTC
v_gene: TRBV5-1; d_gene: NA; j_gene: TRBJ2-5; abundance: many; CDR3aa: CASSDRMWETQYF; CDR3nt: TGCGCCAGCAGCGATCGGATGTGGGAGACCCAGTACTTC
v_gene: TRBV5-6; d_gene: NA; j_gene: TRBJ2-2; abundance: NA; CDR3aa: CASSLNLPGELFF; CDR3nt: TGTGCCAGCAGCCTGAACTTGCCCGGGGAGCTGTTTTTT
v_gene: TRBV5-1; d_gene: NA; j_gene: TRBJ2-2; abundance: NA; CDR3aa: CASSLEQLTGELFF; CDR3nt: TGCGCCAGCAGCTTGGAACAACTCACCGGGGAGCTGTTTTTT
v_gene: TRBV6-2/TRBV6-3; d_gene: NA; j_gene: TRBJ2-7; abundance: NA; CDR3aa: CASSYGGSYEQYF; CDR3nt: TGTGCCAGCAGTTACGGAGGATCCTACGAGCAGTACTTC
v_gene: TRBV7-2; d_gene: NA; j_gene: TRBJ1-4; abundance: NA; CDR3aa: CASSPTPGLGGEKLFF; CDR3nt: TGTGCCAGCAGCCCGACCCCGGGACTTGGAGGAGAAAAACTGTTTTTT
v_gene: TRBV4-3; d_gene: NA; j_gene: TRBJ2-5; abundance: NA; CDR3aa: CASSQDWGPKTQYF; CDR3nt: TGCGCCAGCAGCCAAGATTGGGGACCTAAGACCCAGTACTTC
v_gene: TRBV7-9; d_gene: NA; j_gene: TRBJ2-5; abundance: many; CDR3aa: CASSLGGELWETQYF; CDR3nt: TGTGCCAGCAGCTTAGGAGGGGAACTCTGGGAGACCCAGTACTTC
v_gene: TRBV6-5; d_gene: NA; j_gene: TRBJ1-3; abundance: few; CDR3aa: CASSYSLYGAENSIYF; CDR3nt: TGTGCCAGCAGTTACTCGCTGTACGGGGCTGAGAACTCCATATATTTT
v_gene: TRBV19; d_gene: TRBD1; j_gene: TRBJ2-3; abundance: NA; CDR3aa: CASIPGQGRDTQYF; CDR3nt: TGTGCCAGTATCCCGGGACAGGGAAGAGATACGCAGTATTTT
v_gene: TRBV2; d_gene: NA; j_gene: TRBJ1-2; abundance: many; CDR3aa: CASSEYRDYGYTF; CDR3nt: TGTGCCAGCAGTGAATACAGGGATTATGGCTACACCTTC
v_gene: TRBV20-1; d_gene: TRBD2; j_gene: TRBJ2-5; abundance: many; CDR3aa: CSARDRVAGPGETQYF; CDR3nt: TGCAGTGCTAGAGATCGGGTAGCGGGGCCGGGTGAGACCCAGTACTTC
v_gene: TRBV2; d_gene: NA; j_gene: TRBJ2-5; abundance: few; CDR3aa: CASSYEGGRRETQYF; CDR3nt: TGTGCCAGCAGTTATGAAGGGGGGCGCCGGGAGACCCAGTACTTC
v_gene: TRBV12-3/TRBV12-4; d_gene: NA; j_gene: TRBJ1-5; abundance: few; CDR3aa: CASSNLQVYSNQPQHF; CDR3nt: TGTGCCAGCAGTAACCTACAGGTATATAGCAATCAGCCCCAGCATTTT
v_gene: TRBV4-2; d_gene: NA; j_gene: TRBJ2-6; abundance: NA; CDR3aa: CASSQETDSGANVLTF; CDR3nt: TGTGCCAGCAGCCAAGAGACGGACTCTGGGGCCAACGTCCTGACTTTC
v_gene: TRBV6-2/TRBV6-3; d_gene: TRBD2; j_gene: TRBJ2-7; abundance: once; CDR3aa: CASSPRASSGAYEQYF; CDR3nt: TGTGCCAGCAGTCCCCGGGCGTCTAGCGGAGCCTACGAGCAGTACTTC